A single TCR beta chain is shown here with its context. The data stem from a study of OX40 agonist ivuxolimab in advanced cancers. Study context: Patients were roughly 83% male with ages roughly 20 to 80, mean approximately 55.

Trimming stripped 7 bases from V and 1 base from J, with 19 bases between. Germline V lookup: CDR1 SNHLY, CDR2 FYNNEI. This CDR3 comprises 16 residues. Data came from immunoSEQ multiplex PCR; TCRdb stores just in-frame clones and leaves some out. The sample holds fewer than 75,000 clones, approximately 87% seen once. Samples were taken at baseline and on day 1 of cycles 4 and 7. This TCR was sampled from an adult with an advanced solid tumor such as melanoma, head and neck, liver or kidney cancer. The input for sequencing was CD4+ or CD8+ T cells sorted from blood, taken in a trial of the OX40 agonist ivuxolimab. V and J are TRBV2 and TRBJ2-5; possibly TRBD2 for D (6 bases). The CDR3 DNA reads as TGTGCCAGCATGACGATCAGAGCGGGTGGCCAAGAGACCCAGTACTTC. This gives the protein CASMTIRAGGQETQYF.